This T cell receptor (beta chain) stems from a study of blood T cell repertoires in COVID-19. Study in general: COVID-19 samples, acute and convalescent, were from the United States, Italy and Spain.

Germline V gene lookup returns CDR1 LGHDT and CDR2 YNNKEL (reference sequence). The CDR3 covers 16 residues. The junction had 4 bases not matched to a gene; V was cut back by 1 base and J by 2 bases. Assay used: immunoSEQ multiplex PCR; TCRdb lists only in-frame clones, some missing. The sample contains under 150,000 clones, about four fifths of which appear only once. Self-reported history from a screening survey and questionnaire set each donor's cohort. The chain couples TRBV3-1 (or the pseudogene TRBV3-2) to TRBJ1-5; 8 bases are a match to TRBD1. The receptor was derived from a woman between 50 and 59 years old who had been exposed to COVID-19. Specimen: PBMCs or T cells enriched from blood (not recorded which). CDR3 in amino acids: CASSQGRTGRNQPQHF. CDR3 nucleotide sequence: TGTGCCAGCAGCCAAGGGAGGACAGGGCGCAATCAGCCCCAGCATTTT.